The clone carrying this T cell receptor (beta chain) occurred a few times. Its matching antigen is unknown. TCRdb called the reads again in MiXCR, with one record for every CDR3 protein. The sample includes a few hundred thousand distinct CDR3 sequences, approximately 40% of them seen just once. Germline CDR1 and CDR2: SGHVS and FNYEAQ. Trimming removed 3 bases from V and 0 bases from J; junction bases left unmatched: 10. The CDR3 loop spans 18 amino acids. This record comes from a study of T cell repertoires in cytomegalovirus infection. Across the study: Used in the study were CMV epitopes, some recently identified and HLA-C-restricted, others well-studied and HLA-B-restricted. Carrying CMV and the relevant HLA type showed in public TCR beta signatures. Overall study results and limits: CMV-specific HLA-C-restricted TCR beta clonotypes dominated the ex vivo response. Summed public TCR beta family frequency identified CMV carriers bearing the relevant HLA.

The chain uses TRBV7-6 and TRBJ2-3; 9 positions match TRBD1. This material consisted of cultured PBMCs, taken from culture after CMV antigen stimulation. The receptor was derived from a human donor in good health (CMV status not recorded). Some clones in this sample may be carry-over from other donors' samples. The CDR3 protein is CASSFSQQQGASTDTQYF. CDR3 coding DNA: TGTGCCAGCAGCTTCTCCCAACAACAGGGGGCTAGCACAGATACGCAGTATTTT.